This T cell receptor (beta chain) was found in a study of regulatory T cells in long-lasting Graves disease (dated by TCRdb to 2020 to 2022). In the study overall: Newly diagnosed Graves' disease patients had taken antithyroid drugs for less than 3 months. This study used TCR sequencing and RNA sequencing of peripheral blood to compare persistent Graves' disease patients against newly diagnosed Graves' disease patients. The study took place in China and was registered as a clinical trial. A total of about 35 samples underwent TCR sequencing, from about 13 patients with persistent Graves' disease and some 20 patients with newly diagnosed Graves' disease. What the research found in general, with its limitations: Sequencing and analysis were restricted to the TCR beta chain. Because the primary lesion, thyroid tissue, could not be accessed, the study looked at peripheral blood alone. More public clonotypes were shared among persistent patients (around 3,000) than among newly diagnosed patients (roughly 1,000). The small sample size was acknowledged by the authors as a limitation that may reduce accuracy. TRBV28, TRBJ1-2 and TRBJ2-5 were preferentially used in persistent disease, while TRBV20-1 and TRBJ2-1 were favored in newly diagnosed disease. Persistent Graves' disease patients showed lower TCR Shannon entropy and fewer highly expanded clones than newly diagnosed patients, suggesting clonal expansion.

This clonotype was seen repeatedly, ten times or more. Its antigen has not been determined. No clone much larger than this one lies a single base away; base qualities are absent. The library was obtained by multiplex PCR. The sequencing machine was an Illumina HiSeq 4000. To build TCR beta libraries, CDR3 regions were amplified by Arm-PCR using iRepertoire HTBI primers. Before sequencing, the PCR products went through gel purification. For the original study's pipeline: Across samples, fewer than 70 TRBV and approximately 15 TRBJ segments were identified and used for gene usage analysis of CDR3 amino acid clonotypes. Filtered high-quality paired reads were merged into contigs using COPE and FqMerger. Contigs were aligned with BLAST to IMGT TRBV, TRBD and TRBJ reference genes, and CDR3 was defined per IMGT. Any clonotype with a frequency above 0.1% was counted as a highly expanded clone. Shannon entropy served as the measure of repertoire diversity, while the Gini coefficient captured V-J evenness. A clonotype found in more than one individual was treated as public. TCRdb redid the processing of the public reads, applying fastp at Q25 and MiXCR, and retained in-frame beta chains. Rows merge per CDR3 protein into single entries with the most common DNA and genes. What appears here as the V and J calls and clone size reflects TCRdb's work, not the paper's. The sample table holds about 450,000 distinct CDR3 sequences, of which 16% were seen once. The leading ten clones occupy around 10% of the sample.

The time point label corresponds to: newly diagnosed GD, antithyroid drugs for less than 3 months. RNA was extracted from PBMCs in TRIzol for both TCR sequencing and RNA sequencing. The diagnosis of Graves' disease followed American Thyroid Association guidelines. The patients came from an endocrinology department in Xi'an, China. Each patient gave roughly 8.4 milliliters of peripheral blood, collected in an EDTA anticoagulant tube. Ficoll Paque Plus density gradient separation was used to isolate PBMCs, and no additional T cell sorting was done. An Agilent 2100 Bioanalyzer and agarose gel were used to check RNA quality, and a NanoDrop 2000 was used to measure RNA concentration. The CDR3 contains 14 residues, cysteine and phenylalanine counted. CDR3 DNA only is kept here, 42 bases in frame from base 1. V lost 4 bases and J lost 0 bases; the stretch between them is 10 bases long. CDR1 SGHDT and CDR2 YYEEEE were looked up in the germline V gene.

These data were also reused for a study on T cells in Graves' hyperthyroidism and ophthalmopathy. Per that second paper: Graves' hyperthyroidism was defined as stable when no progression to ophthalmopathy occurred over 18 months of follow-up. Hyperthyroidism patients were aged 18 to 65 years and newly diagnosed, with disease duration of less than 2 months. Patients with uncontrolled infections, other autoimmune diseases, pregnancy or lactation were excluded. Diagnoses were based on clinical symptoms, serum thyroxine and TRAb, thyroid ultrasound and orbital computed tomography. For the first round of RT-PCR on the TCR CDR3, the HTBI primer set was used together with the Qiagen OneStep RT-PCR kit. Most expanded thyroid clonotypes (frequency above 0.001) were also detected in blood, suggesting blood repertoires may reflect thyroid immune responses. A 13 V-J signature model separated ophthalmopathy from stable hyperthyroidism, with nearly 90% sensitivity and 81.08% specificity in cross-validation and 80%/75% in testing. In validation, the model predicted progression to ophthalmopathy a median of about 6.5 months before onset, with about 71% sensitivity and roughly 73% specificity. A discovery cohort of approximately 97 patients, approximately 44 with Graves' ophthalmopathy and 55 to 60 with stable Graves' hyperthyroidism, was used to find distinguishing TCR V-J signatures. Whether ophthalmopathy could be predicted prospectively was tested in an independent validation cohort made up of 18 to 20 hyperthyroidism patients plus 17 patients who later progressed to ophthalmopathy. The 90 to 100 discovery patients were randomly split 7:3 into training and test sets. In more than five Graves' hyperthyroidism patients, the study also compared T-cell repertoires from thyroid tissue with T-cell repertoires from blood. Following sampling, methimazole starting at 30 mg daily was given to hyperthyroidism patients, and high-dose intravenous methylprednisolone was given to ophthalmopathy patients. Libraries were constructed in a second round of multiplex PCR, after which size selection and purification were carried out. The libraries were sequenced on an Illumina HiSeq2000 using paired-end 100 bp reads. Raw data were processed with SOAPnuke, discarding reads with adapters, uncalled bases, mean Phred below 15, or no exact constant-primer or identifier match. High-quality paired reads were merged using COPE v1.2.5, and each unique nucleotide sequence was defined as a clonotype. MiTCR v1.1 was used to align clonotypes to the IMGT TRBV, TRBD and TRBJ reference segments. The analysis was restricted to V-J combinations with a frequency above 0.0001, which together covered 99.2% of the repertoires. The TCS score was defined as F50 (clonal expansion) divided by E x V (chaos), with BLOSUM62-based TCRdist calculated between CDR3 peptides within each V-J. Welch's t-statistics and random forest reduced just over 500 V-J features to 13, which were used in a naive Bayes classifier (R e1071). No statistical method was used to set the sample size in advance, and investigators knew the group allocation. According to the paper, TCR Vbeta CDR3 sequencing was carried out on 135 peripheral blood samples, which came from over 40 ophthalmopathy, approximately 72 hyperthyroidism and roughly 17 progressor patients.

The sequenced sample was peripheral blood mononuclear cells (PBMCs), obtained at new diagnosis, from a patient treated with antithyroid drugs. This receptor was obtained from a woman in her thirties with Graves disease. Donor details come from another sample of the same person, matched by shared clones. Here the chain combines TRBV5-6 and TRBJ1-1, and TRBD1 may be the D gene, going by 6 matching bases. The DNA sequence follows: TGTGCCAGCAGCCAAAACAGGGTGAACACTGAAGCTTTCTTT. Translated, this gives CASSQNRVNTEAFF.